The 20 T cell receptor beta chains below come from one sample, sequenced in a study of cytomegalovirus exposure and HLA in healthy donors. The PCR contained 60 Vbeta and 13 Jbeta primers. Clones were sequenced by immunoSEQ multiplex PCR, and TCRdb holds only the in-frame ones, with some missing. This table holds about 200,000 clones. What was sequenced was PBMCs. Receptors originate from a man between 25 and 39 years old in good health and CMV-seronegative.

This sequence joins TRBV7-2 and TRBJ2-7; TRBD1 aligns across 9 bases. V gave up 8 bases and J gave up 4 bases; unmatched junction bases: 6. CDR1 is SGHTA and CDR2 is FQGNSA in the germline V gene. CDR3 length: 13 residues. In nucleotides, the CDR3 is TGTGCCAGCTTACGGGACAGGGCATACGAGCAGTACTTC. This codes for CASLRDRAYEQYF.

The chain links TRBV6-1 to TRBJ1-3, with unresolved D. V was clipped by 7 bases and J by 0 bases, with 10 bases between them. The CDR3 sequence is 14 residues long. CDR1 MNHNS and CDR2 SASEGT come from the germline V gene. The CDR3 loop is CASKAGHSGNTIYF. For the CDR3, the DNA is TGTGCCAGCAAAGCGGGTCACTCTGGAAACACCATATATTTT.

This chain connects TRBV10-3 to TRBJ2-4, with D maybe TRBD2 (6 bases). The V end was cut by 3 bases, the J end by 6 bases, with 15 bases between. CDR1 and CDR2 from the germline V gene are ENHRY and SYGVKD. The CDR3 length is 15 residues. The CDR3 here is CAISDHRGFVNIQYF. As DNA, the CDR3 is TGTGCCATCAGTGACCATCGGGGGTTTGTAAACATTCAGTACTTC.

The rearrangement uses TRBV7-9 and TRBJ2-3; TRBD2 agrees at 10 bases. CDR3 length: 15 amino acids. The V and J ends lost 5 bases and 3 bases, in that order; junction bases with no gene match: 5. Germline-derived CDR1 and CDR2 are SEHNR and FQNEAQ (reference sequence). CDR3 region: CASSTRTSGTDTQYF. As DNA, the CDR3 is TGTGCCAGCAGCACAAGGACTAGCGGAACAGATACGCAGTATTTT.

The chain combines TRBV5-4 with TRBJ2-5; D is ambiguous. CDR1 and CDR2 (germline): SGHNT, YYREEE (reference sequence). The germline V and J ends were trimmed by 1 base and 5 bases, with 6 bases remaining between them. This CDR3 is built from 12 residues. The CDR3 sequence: CASSLWAETQYF. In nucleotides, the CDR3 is TGTGCCAGCAGCTTGTGGGCGGAGACCCAGTACTTC.

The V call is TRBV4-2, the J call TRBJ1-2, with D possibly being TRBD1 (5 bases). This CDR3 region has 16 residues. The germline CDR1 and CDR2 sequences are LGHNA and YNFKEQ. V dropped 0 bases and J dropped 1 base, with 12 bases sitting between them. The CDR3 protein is CASSQDGHRYNYGYTF. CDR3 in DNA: TGTGCCAGCAGCCAAGATGGCCACAGGTATAACTATGGCTACACCTTC.

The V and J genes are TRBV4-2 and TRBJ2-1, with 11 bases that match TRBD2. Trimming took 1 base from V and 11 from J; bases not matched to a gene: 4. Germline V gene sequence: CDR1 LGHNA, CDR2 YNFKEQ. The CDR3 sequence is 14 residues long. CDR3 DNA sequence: TGTGCCAGCAGCCAAGCCCTAGCGGGAGGAAAGCAGTTCTTC. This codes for CASSQALAGGKQFF.

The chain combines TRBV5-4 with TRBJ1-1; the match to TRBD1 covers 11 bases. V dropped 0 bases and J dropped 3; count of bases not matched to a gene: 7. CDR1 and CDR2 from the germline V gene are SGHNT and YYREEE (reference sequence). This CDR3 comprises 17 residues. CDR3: CASSLGGDRGLDTEAFF. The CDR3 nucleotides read TGTGCCAGCAGCTTGGGGGGGGACAGGGGGTTGGACACTGAAGCTTTCTTT.

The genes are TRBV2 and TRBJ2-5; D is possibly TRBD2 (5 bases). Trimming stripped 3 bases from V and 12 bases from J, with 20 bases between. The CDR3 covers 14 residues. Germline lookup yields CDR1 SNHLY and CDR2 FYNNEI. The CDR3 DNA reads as TGTGCCAGCAGTGATGAGGGCCGGCCCGCTTATGAGTACTTC. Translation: CASSDEGRPAYEYF. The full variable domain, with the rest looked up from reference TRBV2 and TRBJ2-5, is EPEVTQTPSHQVTQMGQEVILRCVPISNHLYFYWYRQILGQKVEFLVSFYNNEISEKSEIFDDQFSVERPDGSNFTLKIRSTKLEDSAMYFCASSDEGRPAYEYFGPGTRLLVL.

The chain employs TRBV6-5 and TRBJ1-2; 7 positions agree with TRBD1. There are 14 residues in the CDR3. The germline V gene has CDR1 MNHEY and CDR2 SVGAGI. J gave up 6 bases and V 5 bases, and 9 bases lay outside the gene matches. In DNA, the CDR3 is TGTGCCAGCAGTGGATCGACAGGGACACATGGCTACACCTTC. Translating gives CASSGSTGTHGYTF.

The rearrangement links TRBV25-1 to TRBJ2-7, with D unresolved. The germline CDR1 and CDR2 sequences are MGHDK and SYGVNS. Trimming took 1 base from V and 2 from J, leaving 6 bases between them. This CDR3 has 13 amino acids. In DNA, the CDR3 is TGTGCCAGCAGTGAATTCGAGACCTACGAGCAGTACTTC. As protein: CASSEFETYEQYF.

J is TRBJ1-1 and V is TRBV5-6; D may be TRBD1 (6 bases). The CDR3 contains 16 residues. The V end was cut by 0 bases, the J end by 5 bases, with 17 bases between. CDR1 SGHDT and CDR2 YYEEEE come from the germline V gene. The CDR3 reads CASSLGAGVLGTEAFF. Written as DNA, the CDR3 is TGTGCCAGCAGCTTGGGGGCAGGGGTTTTGGGGACTGAAGCTTTCTTT.

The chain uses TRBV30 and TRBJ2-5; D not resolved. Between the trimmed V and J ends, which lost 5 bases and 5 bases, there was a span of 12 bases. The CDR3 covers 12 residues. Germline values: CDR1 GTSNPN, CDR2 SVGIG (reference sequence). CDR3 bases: TGTGCCTGGCTCTCCGGTGGTGAGACCCAGTACTTC. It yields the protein CAWLSGGETQYF.

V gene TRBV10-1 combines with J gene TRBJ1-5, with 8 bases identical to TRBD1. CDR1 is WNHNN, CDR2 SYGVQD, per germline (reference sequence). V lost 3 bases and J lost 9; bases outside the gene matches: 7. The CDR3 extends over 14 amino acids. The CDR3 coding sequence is TGCGCCAGCAGTGAATCCCCCGGGACAGGGCCCCAGCATTTT. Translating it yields CASSESPGTGPQHF.

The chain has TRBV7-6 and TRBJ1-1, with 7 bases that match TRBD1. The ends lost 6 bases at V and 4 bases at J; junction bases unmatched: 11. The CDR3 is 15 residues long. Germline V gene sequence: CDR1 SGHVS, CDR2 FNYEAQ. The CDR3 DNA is TGTGCCAGCAGACTAAGTACAGGGGCTGGCACTGAAGCTTTCTTT. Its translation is CASRLSTGAGTEAFF. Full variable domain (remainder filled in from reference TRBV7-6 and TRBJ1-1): GAGVSQSPRYKVTKRGQDVALRCDPISGHVSLYWYRQALGQGPEFLTYFNYEAQQDKSGLPNDRFSAERPEGSISTLTIQRTEQRDSAMYRCASRLSTGAGTEAFFGQGTRLTVV.

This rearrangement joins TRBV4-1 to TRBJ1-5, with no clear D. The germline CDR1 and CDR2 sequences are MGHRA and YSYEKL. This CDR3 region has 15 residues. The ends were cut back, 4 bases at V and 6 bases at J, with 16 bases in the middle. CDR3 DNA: TGCGCCAGCAGCCCGGGGAATGGCCCAATTCAGCCCCAGCATTTT. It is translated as CASSPGNGPIQPQHF.

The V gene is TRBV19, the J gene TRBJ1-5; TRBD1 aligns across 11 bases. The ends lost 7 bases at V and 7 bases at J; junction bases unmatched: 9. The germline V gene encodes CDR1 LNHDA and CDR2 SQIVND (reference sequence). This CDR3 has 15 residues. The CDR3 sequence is CASNLGQGGTQPQHF. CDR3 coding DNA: TGTGCCAGTAACCTGGGACAGGGGGGGACCCAGCCCCAGCATTTT. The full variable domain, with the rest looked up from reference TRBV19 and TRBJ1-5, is DGGITQSPKYLFRKEGQNVTLSCEQNLNHDAMYWYRQDPGQGLRLIYYSQIVNDFQKGDIAEGYSVSREKKESFPLTVTSAQKNPTAFYLCASNLGQGGTQPQHFGDGTRLSIL.

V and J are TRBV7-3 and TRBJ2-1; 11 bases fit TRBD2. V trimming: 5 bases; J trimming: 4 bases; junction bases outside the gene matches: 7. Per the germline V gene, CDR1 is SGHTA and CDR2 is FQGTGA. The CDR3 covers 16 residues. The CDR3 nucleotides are TGTGCCAGCAGCCCCTACGTAGCGGGAGGGTACAATGAGCAGTTCTTC. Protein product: CASSPYVAGGYNEQFF.

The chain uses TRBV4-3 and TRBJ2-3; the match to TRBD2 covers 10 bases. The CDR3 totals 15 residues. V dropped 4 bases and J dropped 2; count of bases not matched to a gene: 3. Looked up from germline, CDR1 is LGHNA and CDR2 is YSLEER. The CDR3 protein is CASSLTSGVTDTQYF. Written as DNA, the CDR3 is TGCGCCAGCAGCCTAACTAGCGGGGTCACAGATACGCAGTATTTT.

Here the CDR3 DNA reads TGCGCCAGCGGGGTCGACAGAACCAACACCGGGGAGCTGTTTTTT. Translated, it gives CASGVDRTNTGELFF. The chain uses TRBV5-1 and TRBJ2-2, with D possibly matching TRBD1 (5 bases). CDR3 length: 15 amino acids. The V end lost 7 bases, the J end lost 2 bases, and 15 bases lay between the germline ends. Germline-derived CDR1 and CDR2 are SGHRS and YFSETQ.